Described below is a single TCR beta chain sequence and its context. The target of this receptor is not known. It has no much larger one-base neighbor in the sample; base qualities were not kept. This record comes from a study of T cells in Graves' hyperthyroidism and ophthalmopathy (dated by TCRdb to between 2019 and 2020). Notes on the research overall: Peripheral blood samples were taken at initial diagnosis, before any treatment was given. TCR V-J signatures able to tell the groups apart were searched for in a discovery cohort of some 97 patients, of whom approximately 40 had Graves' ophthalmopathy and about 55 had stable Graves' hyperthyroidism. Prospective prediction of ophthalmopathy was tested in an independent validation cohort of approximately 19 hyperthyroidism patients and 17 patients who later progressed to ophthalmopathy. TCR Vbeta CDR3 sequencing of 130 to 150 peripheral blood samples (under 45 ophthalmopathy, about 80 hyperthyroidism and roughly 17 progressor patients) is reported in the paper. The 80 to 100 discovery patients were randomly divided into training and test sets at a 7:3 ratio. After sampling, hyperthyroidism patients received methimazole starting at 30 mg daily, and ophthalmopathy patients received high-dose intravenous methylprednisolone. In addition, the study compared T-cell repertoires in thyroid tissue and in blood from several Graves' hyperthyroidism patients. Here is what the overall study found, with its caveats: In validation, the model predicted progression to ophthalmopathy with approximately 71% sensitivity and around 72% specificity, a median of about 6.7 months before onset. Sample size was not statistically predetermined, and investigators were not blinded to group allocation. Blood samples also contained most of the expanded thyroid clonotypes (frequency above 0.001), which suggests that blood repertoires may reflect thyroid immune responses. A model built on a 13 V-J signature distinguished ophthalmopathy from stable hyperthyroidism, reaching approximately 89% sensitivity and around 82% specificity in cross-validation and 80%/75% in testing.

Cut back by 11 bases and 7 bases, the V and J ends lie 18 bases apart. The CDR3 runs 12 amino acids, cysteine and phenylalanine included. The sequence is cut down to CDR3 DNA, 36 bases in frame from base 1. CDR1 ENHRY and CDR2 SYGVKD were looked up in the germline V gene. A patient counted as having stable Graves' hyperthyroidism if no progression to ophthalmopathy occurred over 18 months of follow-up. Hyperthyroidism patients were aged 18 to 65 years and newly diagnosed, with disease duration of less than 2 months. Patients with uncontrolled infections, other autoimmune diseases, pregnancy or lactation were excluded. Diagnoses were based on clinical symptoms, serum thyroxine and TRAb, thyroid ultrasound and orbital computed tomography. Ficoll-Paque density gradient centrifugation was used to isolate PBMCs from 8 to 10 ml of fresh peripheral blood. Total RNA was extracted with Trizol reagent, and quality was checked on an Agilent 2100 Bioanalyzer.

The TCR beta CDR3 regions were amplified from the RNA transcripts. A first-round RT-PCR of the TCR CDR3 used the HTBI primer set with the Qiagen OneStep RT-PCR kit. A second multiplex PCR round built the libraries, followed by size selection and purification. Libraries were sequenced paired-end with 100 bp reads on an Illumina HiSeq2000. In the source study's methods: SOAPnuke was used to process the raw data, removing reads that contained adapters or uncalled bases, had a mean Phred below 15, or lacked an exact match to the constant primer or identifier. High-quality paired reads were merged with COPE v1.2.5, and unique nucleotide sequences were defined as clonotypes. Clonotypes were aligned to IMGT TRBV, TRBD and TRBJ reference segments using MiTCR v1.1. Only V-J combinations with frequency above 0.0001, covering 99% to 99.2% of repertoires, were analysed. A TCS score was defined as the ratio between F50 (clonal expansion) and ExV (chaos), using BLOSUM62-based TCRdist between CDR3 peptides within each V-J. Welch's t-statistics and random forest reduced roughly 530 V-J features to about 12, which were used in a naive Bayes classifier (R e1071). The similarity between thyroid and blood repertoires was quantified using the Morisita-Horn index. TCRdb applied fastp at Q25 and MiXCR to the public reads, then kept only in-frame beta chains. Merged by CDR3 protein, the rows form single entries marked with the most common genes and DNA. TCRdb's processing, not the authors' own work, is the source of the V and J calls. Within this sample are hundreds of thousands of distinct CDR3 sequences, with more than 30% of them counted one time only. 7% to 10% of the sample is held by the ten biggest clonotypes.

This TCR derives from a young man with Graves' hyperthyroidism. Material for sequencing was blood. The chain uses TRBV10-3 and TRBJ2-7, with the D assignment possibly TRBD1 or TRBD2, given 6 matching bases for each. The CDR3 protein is CASGGDTGEQYF. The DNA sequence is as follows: TGTGCCTCCGGGGGCGACACCGGGGAGCAGTACTTC.